This T cell receptor beta chain appears in the sequencing data of a study of blood T cell repertoires in COVID-19. With 9 bases removed from V and 9 bases from J, the gap between germline ends came to 15 bases. Looked up from germline, CDR1 is SGHTA and CDR2 is FQGTGA. The CDR3 contains 12 residues. Sequencing used immunoSEQ multiplex PCR; TCRdb keeps in-frame clones, though not all of them. The top ten hold around 6.6% of the sample, which has some 100,000 clones, over 65% seen once. Sequencing input: peripheral blood. The chain recombines TRBV7-3 with TRBJ2-1, with D perhaps TRBD1 (6 bases). This receptor was obtained from a man between 65 and 85 years old with acute or convalescent COVID-19. The CDR3 DNA reads as TGTGCCAGTGGACAGTCCGGCGCTGAGCAGTTCTTC. Translating gives CASGQSGAEQFF.